This entry is about one T cell receptor beta chain. The target antigen is unknown. This record belongs to a study of response to subunit inactivated influenza vaccine. Study conclusions and caveats: Each seasonal influenza vaccination recruits few new T cells, the authors suggested.

V dropped 8 bases and J dropped 7 bases, with 15 bases sitting between them. This CDR3 region has 13 residues. From germline, CDR1 is MNHEY and CDR2 SVGEGT. TCRdb fed the RT-PCR reads into MiXCR, producing one record per CDR3 protein. The top ten clones hold 2.5% to 3% of a sample with some 550,000 distinct CDR3 sequences, around a quarter of them seen once. This sample also appeared in a second study, on T cells expressing NK-cell markers. From that second work: For TCR beta, cDNA was produced by 5'RACE template switching with UMIs. Each TCR beta repertoire originated in sorted T cells that were CD3+CD56+NKG2C+, CD3+CD56+NKG2C- or CD3+CD56-NKG2C+. Dominance of the CD3+CD56-NKG2C+ fraction by these clonotypes also held in a handful of donors. It is unclear if expanded NKG2C-expressing clones target HCMV antigens.

This sample comprised CD4+ T cells sorted from PBMCs, obtained roughly 12 days after vaccination. V usage is TRBV6-2 or TRBV6-3 and J usage is TRBJ2-1, with a tentative D call TRBD1 (6 bases). The TCR comes from a man in his fifties or sixties who received an inactivated influenza vaccine. CDR3 sequence: CASSGQSRNEQFF. CDR3 nucleotide sequence: TGTGCCAGCTCCGGACAGAGCAGGAATGAGCAGTTCTTC.